These 26 T cell receptor beta chains came from one sample sequenced in a study of OX40 agonist ivuxolimab in advanced cancers. The protocol used for the library was the immunoSEQ multiplex PCR assay. This immuneACCESS table, as held by TCRdb, lists in-frame sequences with V and J called but not all clones. Of the missing ones, under half trace to an unresolved V gene in checked studies; the others have no known cause. Across this sample there are over 75,000 clones, with more than 80% seen only once. About 8.5% of the sample goes to the ten largest clones. Here the sequenced sample was CD4+ or CD8+ T cells sorted from blood, taken in a trial of the OX40 agonist ivuxolimab. The receptors here all came from an adult with an advanced solid tumor such as melanoma, head and neck, liver or kidney cancer.

The chain has TRBV6-5 and TRBJ2-7; possibly TRBD2 for D (5 bases). Germline V gene data show CDR1 as MNHEY and CDR2 as SVGAGI. V lost 0 bases and J lost 2, with 11 bases in between. This CDR3 region has 15 residues. CDR3 sequence (DNA): TGTGCCAGCAGTTACTCGAAGGAGCGGACCTACGAGCAGTACTTC. Its protein product is CASSYSKERTYEQYF.

The rearrangement uses TRBV2 and TRBJ1-4, with D unclear. Trimming removed 4 bases from V and 4 bases from J, with 7 bases in between. Per the germline V gene, CDR1 is SNHLY and CDR2 is FYNNEI. The CDR3 length is 13 residues. CDR3 coding DNA: TGTGCCAGCAGTGGACCGAGTAATGAAAAACTGTTTTTT. Its translation: CASSGPSNEKLFF.

This rearrangement joins TRBV9 to TRBJ1-1; 11 bases line up with TRBD1. Per germline, CDR1 SGDLS and CDR2 YYNGEE. This CDR3 is 16 amino acids long. The J segment lost 6 bases and the V segment lost 1 base, leaving 8 bases of the junction unmatched. As DNA, the CDR3 is TGTGCCAGCAGCGTAAGCGGACAGGGGGCAAATTCTGAAGCTTTCTTT. Its translation is CASSVSGQGANSEAFF.

V usage is TRBV4-1 and J usage is TRBJ2-7; 8 bases agree with TRBD1. The CDR3 totals 15 residues. In germline, CDR1 is MGHRA, CDR2 YSYEKL. Trimming removed 4 bases from V and 0 bases from J; junction bases left unmatched: 5. CDR3 sequence reads: CASSLRTGLSYEQYF. CDR3 coding DNA: TGCGCCAGCAGCCTCAGGACAGGGCTCTCCTACGAGCAGTACTTC.

This sequence joins TRBV9 and TRBJ1-1; D is unresolved. CDR3 size: 13 residues. CDR1 is SGDLS, CDR2 YYNGEE, per germline. Deletions cut 4 bases from V and 14 bases from J, with 21 bases between. CDR3 in DNA: TGTGCCAGCAGCCCAGATATCCCACTGGAGGTCTTCTTT. This translates into CASSPDIPLEVFF.

The V call is TRBV4-1, the J call TRBJ2-6, with D hard to call. Germline lookup yields CDR1 MGHRA and CDR2 YSYEKL. The length of the CDR3 is 17 residues. The V end lost 4 bases, the J end lost 0 bases, and 13 bases lay between the germline ends. CDR3 in amino acids: CASSRLLQSSGANVLTF. CDR3 DNA sequence: TGCGCCAGCAGCCGCCTCCTACAAAGCTCTGGGGCCAACGTCCTGACTTTC.

This sequence joins TRBV27 and TRBJ2-5; tentatively, D is TRBD2 (5 bases). The CDR3 is 12 residues long. The germline CDR1 and CDR2 sequences are MNHEY and SMNVEV (reference sequence). Trimming removed 9 bases from V and 2 bases from J, with 10 bases in between. Written as DNA, the CDR3 is TGTGCCAGTTGGGGAGCTCAAGAGACCCAGTACTTC. This gives the protein CASWGAQETQYF.

The chain joins TRBV10-1 to TRBJ2-2; either TRBD1 or TRBD2 may fit D (5 bases each). Per the germline V gene, CDR1 is WNHNN and CDR2 is SYGVQD (reference sequence). CDR3 length equals 15 residues. V was pared by 6 bases and J by 6 bases, with 17 bases between. Written as DNA, the CDR3 is TGCGCCAGCAGCGTTGGGGGATTTTCGGCCGGGGAGCTGTTTTTT. This translates into CASSVGGFSAGELFF.

This rearrangement joins TRBV5-1 to TRBJ2-5; the match to TRBD2 covers 9 bases. With V trimmed by 4 bases and J by 2 bases, 6 bases remained unmatched. CDR1 and CDR2 (germline): SGHRS, YFSETQ. The CDR3 is 15 amino acids. The CDR3 spells CASSPYSGRQETQYF. For the CDR3, the DNA is TGCGCCAGCAGCCCCTATAGCGGGAGACAAGAGACCCAGTACTTC.

V gene TRBV4-2 combines with J gene TRBJ2-2, with 10 positions matching TRBD2. V lost 0 bases, J lost 3 bases, and 19 bases stayed unmatched. The CDR3 spans 22 residues. Germline V gives CDR1 LGHNA, CDR2 YNFKEQ. The CDR3 nucleotides read TGTGCCAGCAGCCAAGAGGCCCCCGCCCAGCGGGAGGGCCCTTCGGACACCGGGGAGCTGTTTTTT. Translating it yields CASSQEAPAQREGPSDTGELFF.

The V gene is TRBV27, the J gene TRBJ2-1; 9 bases agree with TRBD1. The germline V gene encodes CDR1 MNHEY and CDR2 SMNVEV (reference sequence). The CDR3 runs 14 residues. V lost 6 bases to trimming and J lost 6 bases; unmatched junction nucleotides: 6. The CDR3 loop is CASSPGTGTNEQFF. The CDR3 DNA follows: TGTGCCAGCAGCCCCGGGACAGGGACCAATGAGCAGTTCTTC.

The J gene is TRBJ2-7, the V gene TRBV11-1; possibly TRBD1 for D (6 bases). Trimming stripped 6 bases from V and 1 base from J, with 10 bases between. The CDR3 has 13 residues. CDR1 and CDR2 from the germline V gene are SGHAT and FQDESV (reference sequence). CDR3: CASRHRESYEQYF. In nucleotides, the CDR3 is TGTGCCAGCAGACACAGGGAATCCTACGAGCAGTACTTC.

The chain couples TRBV9 to TRBJ2-2; tentatively, D is TRBD2 (6 bases). Germline V CDR1 and CDR2: SGDLS, YYNGEE. This CDR3 is 16 amino acids long. V shed 1 base and J shed 2 bases, with 12 bases lying between them. The CDR3, as DNA: TGTGCCAGCAGCGTACTTTCGGGAGCCAACACCGGGGAGCTGTTTTTT. This gives the protein CASSVLSGANTGELFF.

V usage is TRBV9 and J usage is TRBJ2-1; D uncertain. V lost 1 base, J lost 5 bases, and 7 bases lay in between. Germline CDR1 reads SGDLS; CDR2 reads YYNGEE. This CDR3 spans 13 amino acids. The CDR3 DNA reads TGTGCCAGCAGCGTAAGGGCAGACAATGAGCAGTTCTTC. Translated, it gives CASSVRADNEQFF.

The chain couples TRBV7-2 to TRBJ2-1, with D perhaps matching TRBD1 (5 bases). Trimming shortened V by 5 bases and J by 0 bases, and 11 bases separated the two germline ends. Germline V gene lookup returns CDR1 SGHTA and CDR2 FQGNSA. This CDR3 has 15 residues. CDR3: CASSLPDNSYNEQFF. Here the CDR3 DNA reads TGTGCCAGCAGCCTCCCGGACAACTCCTACAATGAGCAGTTCTTC. The variable domain in full, completed from reference TRBV7-2 and TRBJ2-1, reads GAGVSQSPSNKVTEKGKDVELRCDPISGHTALYWYRQSLGQGLEFLIYFQGNSAPDKSGLPSDRFSAERTGGSVSTLTIQRTQQEDSAVYLCASSLPDNSYNEQFFGPGTRLTVL.

This chain joins TRBV5-4 and TRBJ1-1; TRBD1 matches at 8 bases. Per the germline V gene, CDR1 is SGHNT and CDR2 is YYREEE (reference sequence). V shed 6 bases, J shed 3 bases, and the junction held 10 bases outside the gene matches. The CDR3 spans 15 residues. CDR3 region: CASNFGQGADTEAFF. CDR3 sequence (DNA): TGTGCCAGCAATTTCGGGCAGGGGGCGGACACTGAAGCTTTCTTT.

The chain joins TRBV27 to TRBJ1-2; D not certain. The CDR3 loop spans 11 amino acids. Germline V gives CDR1 MNHEY, CDR2 SMNVEV (reference sequence). Trimming took 4 bases from V and 8 from J, leaving 8 bases between them. The CDR3 region is CASSWGGGYTF. For the CDR3, the DNA is TGTGCCAGCAGTTGGGGAGGCGGCTACACCTTC.

The genes are TRBV30 and TRBJ2-7, with 7 nucleotides matching TRBD2. The CDR3 totals 13 residues. From germline, CDR1 is GTSNPN and CDR2 SVGIG (reference sequence). Unmatched junction bases numbered 13, after V lost 8 bases and J lost 6 bases. The CDR3 is CASLGAGVFEQYF. The CDR3 DNA is TGTGCCAGTCTAGGGGCGGGAGTCTTCGAGCAGTACTTC.

This clone showed up just once. The chain couples TRBV10-3 to TRBJ1-2, with 9 nucleotides matching TRBD1. From germline, CDR1 is ENHRY and CDR2 SYGVKD. V lost 3 bases and J lost 8; bases outside the gene matches: 13. This CDR3 has 16 amino acids. This CDR3 reads CAISDPIRDRVWGYTF. The CDR3 bases are TGTGCCATCAGTGATCCCATCCGGGACAGGGTTTGGGGCTACACCTTC.

The V gene is TRBV6-1, the J gene TRBJ2-7; TRBD1 matches 10 bases. The junction had 11 bases not matched to a gene; V was cut back by 10 bases and J by 2 bases. The CDR3 has 15 amino acids. Germline V gene sequence: CDR1 MNHNS, CDR2 SASEGT. The CDR3 region is CAIPTGQGGAYEQYF. CDR3 nucleotides: TGTGCCATCCCGACCGGACAGGGGGGGGCCTACGAGCAGTACTTC.

The rearrangement joins TRBV7-9 to TRBJ1-4; 11 bases are a match to TRBD1. The germline V gene has CDR1 SEHNR and CDR2 FQNEAQ (reference sequence). This CDR3 region has 14 residues. V gave up 5 bases and J gave up 7 bases; unmatched junction bases: 3. DNA of the CDR3: TGTGCCAGCAGCCAGGGACAGGGGGTTGAAAAACTGTTTTTT. Translating it yields CASSQGQGVEKLFF.

The J gene is TRBJ2-1, the V gene TRBV28; 12 bases align to TRBD2. The CDR3 totals 16 residues. The germline V gene encodes CDR1 MDHEN and CDR2 SYDVKM. Losses at the gene ends were 5 bases for V and 8 bases for J; bases not matched to a gene: 10. CDR3 sequence: CASSPRGTSGRYEQFF. In DNA, the CDR3 is TGTGCCAGCAGTCCAAGGGGTACTAGCGGGAGGTATGAGCAGTTCTTC. The variable domain in full, completed from reference TRBV28 and TRBJ2-1, reads DVKVTQSSRYLVKRTGEKVFLECVQDMDHENMFWYRQDPGLGLRLIYFSYDVKMKEKGDIPEGYSVSREKKERFSLILESASTNQTSMYLCASSPRGTSGRYEQFFGPGTRLTVL.

This chain links TRBV7-8 with TRBJ2-1; no firm D call. V was shortened by 1 base and J by 0 bases, with 10 bases between the two germline ends. Germline values: CDR1 SGHVS, CDR2 FQNEAQ. The CDR3 runs 16 residues. This CDR3 is CASSLGEYGSYNEQFF. In nucleotides, the CDR3 is TGTGCCAGCAGCTTAGGGGAATATGGCTCCTACAATGAGCAGTTCTTC.

This chain joins TRBV5-1 and TRBJ2-7; D gene unclear. CDR1 is SGHRS and CDR2 is YFSETQ in the germline V gene. Trimming cost V 0 bases and J 2 bases, with 6 bases left between them. There are 13 residues in the CDR3. CDR3 sequence reads: CASSLGLTYEQYF. CDR3 DNA: TGCGCCAGCAGCTTGGGCCTAACCTACGAGCAGTACTTC.

This clone was recorded once. V gene TRBV4-1 combines with J gene TRBJ1-5, with D possibly being TRBD1 (6 bases). Trimming pared 3 bases from V and 0 bases from J, leaving 15 bases between. The CDR3 covers 17 residues. From germline, CDR1 is MGHRA and CDR2 YSYEKL. DNA for the CDR3: TGCGCCAGCAGCCATCCACAGGGCATGTATAGCAATCAGCCCCAGCATTTT. It encodes CASSHPQGMYSNQPQHF.

This clone was counted between two and nine times. This chain links TRBV4-2 with TRBJ2-4, with a tentative D call TRBD2 (7 bases). Germline CDR1 LGHNA, CDR2 YNFKEQ. The CDR3 length is 16 residues. Trimming left V 1 base short and J 7 bases short, with 17 bases between. The CDR3 protein is CASSQAGGGLGNIQYF. The CDR3 nucleotides read TGTGCCAGCAGCCAAGCGGGCGGGGGCTTGGGGAACATTCAGTACTTC.